The 6 T cell receptor beta chains below all came from one sample that was sequenced in a study of shared clonotypes between healthy human individuals. TCRdb's table, derived via immunoSEQ multiplex PCR, lists solely in-frame clones and lacks some. The sample contains roughly 2.2 million clones, 80% to 95% of which appear only once. Sequenced: naive CD4+ T cells from PBMCs. Subset defined: CD45RA+ positively selected. The receptors shown here come from a man younger than 35 in good health. Some clones in this sample may be carry-over from other donors' samples.

The genes are TRBV2 and TRBJ2-3; 8 nucleotides match TRBD2. V lost 1 base, J lost 6 bases, and 6 bases stayed unmatched. Germline V lookup: CDR1 SNHLY, CDR2 FYNNEI. The CDR3 length is 15 residues. CDR3 DNA sequence: TGTGCCAGCAGTGAAGGTGGGACTAGTGTTGATACGCAGTATTTT. Translating gives CASSEGGTSVDTQYF.

The chain has TRBV13 and TRBJ1-4, with D unresolved. The CDR3 is made up of 13 amino acids. With 7 bases removed from V and 7 bases from J, the gap between germline ends came to 13 bases. Germline CDR1 reads PRHDT; CDR2 reads FYEKMQ (reference sequence). The CDR3 region is CASKYLEGEKLFF. The CDR3 DNA reads as TGTGCCAGCAAGTACTTGGAGGGTGAAAAACTGTTTTTT.

The CDR3 DNA reads TGTGCCAGTAGTATACCGGGAGACTACAATGAGCAGTTCTTC. Its translation is CASSIPGDYNEQFF. The V call is TRBV19, the J call TRBJ2-1; D is perhaps TRBD2 (6 bases). V shed 2 bases and J shed 3 bases, with 8 bases lying between them. The CDR3 extends over 14 amino acids. From germline, CDR1 is LNHDA and CDR2 SQIVND (reference sequence). Looking up the rest from reference TRBV19 and TRBJ2-1 gives the full variable domain: DGGITQSPKYLFRKEGQNVTLSCEQNLNHDAMYWYRQDPGQGLRLIYYSQIVNDFQKGDIAEGYSVSREKKESFPLTVTSAQKNPTAFYLCASSIPGDYNEQFFGPGTRLTVL.

J is TRBJ2-1 and V is TRBV11-3, with TRBD2 matching 8 bases. The ends lost 2 bases at V and 7 bases at J; junction bases unmatched: 7. The CDR3 is 15 amino acids. Germline values: CDR1 SGHNT, CDR2 YENEEA. CDR3 loop: CASSLPGLDNNEQFF. In nucleotides, the CDR3 is TGTGCCAGCAGCTTACCGGGACTAGATAATAATGAGCAGTTCTTC.

The count of this clone is one. The chain couples TRBV5-8 to TRBJ1-1; 8 nucleotides match TRBD1. CDR1 is SGHTS, CDR2 YDEGEE, per germline. V gave up 6 bases and J gave up 4 bases; unmatched junction bases: 11. The CDR3 covers 15 residues. Here the CDR3 DNA reads TGTGCCAGCAACCCGGGGACAGGTCTTCGCACTGAAGCTTTCTTT. Residues: CASNPGTGLRTEAFF.

The V call is TRBV28, the J call TRBJ1-5, with unresolved D. Germline loops: CDR1 MDHEN, CDR2 SYDVKM. The CDR3 is 12 amino acids. V was cut by 2 bases and J by 5 bases, with 4 bases left in between. The CDR3 loop reads CASSLTHQPQHF. CDR3 nucleotides: TGTGCCAGCAGTTTAACCCATCAGCCCCAGCATTTT. Supplemented by reference TRBV28 and TRBJ1-5, the full variable domain reads DVKVTQSSRYLVKRTGEKVFLECVQDMDHENMFWYRQDPGLGLRLIYFSYDVKMKEKGDIPEGYSVSREKKERFSLILESASTNQTSMYLCASSLTHQPQHFGDGTRLSIL.